Listed below are T cell receptor beta chains from one sample, sequenced in a study of cytomegalovirus exposure and HLA in healthy donors. Using immunoSEQ multiplex PCR, the repertoire was profiled, and TCRdb retains in-frame clones only, with some absent. The repertoire table contains tens of thousands of clones. Sequencing was carried out using PBMCs. The receptor set was obtained from a man aged 40-49 years in good health and CMV-seronegative. Both conserved end residues are trimmed from each CDR3. The D gene is left open where the match is weak.

j_gene,d_gene,v_gene,CDR3aa
TRBJ2-5,TRBD1,TRBV7-9,ASSDRRDRETQY
TRBJ2-1,-,TRBV6-4,ASSDGNRYNEQF
TRBJ1-6,-,TRBV9,ASSVQGGNSPLH
TRBJ1-1,-,TRBV28,ASSTQMNTEAF
TRBJ2-5,-,TRBV5-5,ASSLPGKETQY
TRBJ1-1,-,TRBV28,ASRISRGRGNTEAF
TRBJ2-3,-,TRBV5-8,ASSAGPQY
TRBJ2-1,-,TRBV30,AWSLAGEQF
TRBJ1-5,-,TRBV5-1,ASSLTPNPQQPQH
TRBJ2-3,-,TRBV28,ASSVTGSTQY
TRBJ1-1,TRBD1,TRBV28,ASSFLRPGTGDAF
TRBJ2-7,TRBD1,TRBV9,ASSEGPGVTGAEQY
TRBJ2-1,-,TRBV29-1,SVERGNDNEQF
TRBJ2-7,-,TRBV7-3,ASSRGGGDEQY
TRBJ2-7,-,TRBV19,ASSIMGTQSSYEQY
TRBJ1-2,TRBD1,TRBV6-1,ASRGQFYGYT
TRBJ2-5,TRBD2,TRBV28,ASSPTSGGQETQY
TRBJ1-1,-,TRBV27,ASSPVLAGITEAF
TRBJ2-2,TRBD1,TRBV6-4,ASSGTGDTGELF
TRBJ2-3,TRBD2,TRBV30,AWSVRRLAVTDTQY
TRBJ2-3,TRBD2,TRBV5-1,ASSTEREASTDTQY
TRBJ1-5,-,TRBV19,ATWKGEYYNQPQH
TRBJ1-1,-,TRBV7-2,ASSVSVNTEAF
TRBJ1-1,TRBD1,TRBV7-2,ASRPGGREGTEAF
TRBJ2-5,-,TRBV9,ASSSWTGVETQY
TRBJ2-7,-,TRBV5-1,ASSPRQVAYEQY
TRBJ1-5,-,TRBV4-1,ASSQEFARDQPQH
TRBJ1-4,TRBD1,TRBV23-1,ASGHRGWEGNEKLF
TRBJ2-1,-,TRBV15,ATSSEWTVVYSYNEQF
TRBJ1-1,-,TRBV18,ASTGLGDTEAF
TRBJ2-7,-,TRBV30,AWSVQYEQY
TRBJ2-3,TRBD2,TRBV10-3,AISGAPLAATSRSTDTQY
TRBJ1-4,TRBD1,TRBV6-5,ASREPGGHRLF
TRBJ2-1,-,TRBV10-2,ASSGSLGINEQF
TRBJ1-5,TRBD1,TRBV19,ASTVDRGGNQPQH
TRBJ1-5,-,TRBV10-3,AISEGGNQPQH
-,-,TRBV7-9,ASSLAAGLHYEQY
TRBJ2-7,TRBD2,TRBV6-5,ASSIGLAGYEQY
TRBJ2-2,-,TRBV6-1,ASSEVGSTGELF
TRBJ2-7,TRBD2,TRBV10-2,ASSGTSGSYEQY
TRBJ2-5,TRBD1,TRBV5-4,ASSFRPGQGAQTQY
TRBJ1-5,-,TRBV6-1,ASSEAQGHGQPQH
TRBJ1-1,TRBD1,TRBV29-1,SVVPWTGGYSSKNTEAF
TRBJ1-4,-,TRBV19,ASSLAGINEKLF
TRBJ1-5,-,TRBV27,ASSSIPSRQSSQPQH
TRBJ2-4,-,TRBV28,ASSRRDNRAKNIQY
TRBJ2-7,-,TRBV5-1,ASSLLQGWDEQY
TRBJ2-2,TRBD2,TRBV19,ASTSGVAGFLLGNTGELF
TRBJ1-1,TRBD1,TRBV7-6,ASSTGQGFTEAF
TRBJ2-1,-,TRBV14,ASSLRGSYSYNEQF
TRBJ1-1,-,TRBV7-9,ASSSLSTGTNTEAF